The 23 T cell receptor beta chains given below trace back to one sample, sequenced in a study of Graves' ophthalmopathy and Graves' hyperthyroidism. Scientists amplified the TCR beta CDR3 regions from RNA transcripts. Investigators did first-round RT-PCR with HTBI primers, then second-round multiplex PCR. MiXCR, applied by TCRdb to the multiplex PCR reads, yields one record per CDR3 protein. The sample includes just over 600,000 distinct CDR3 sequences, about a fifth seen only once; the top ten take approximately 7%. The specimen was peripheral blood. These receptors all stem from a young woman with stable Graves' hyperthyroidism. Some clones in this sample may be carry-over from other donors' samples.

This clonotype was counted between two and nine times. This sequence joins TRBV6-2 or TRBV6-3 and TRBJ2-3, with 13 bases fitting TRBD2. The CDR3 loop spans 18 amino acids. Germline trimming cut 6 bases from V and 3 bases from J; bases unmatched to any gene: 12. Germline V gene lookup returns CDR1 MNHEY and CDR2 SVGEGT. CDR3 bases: TGTGCCAGCAGCGGGACTAGCGGGAAATTCGGGGGTACAGATACGCAGTATTTT. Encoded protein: CASSGTSGKFGGTDTQYF.

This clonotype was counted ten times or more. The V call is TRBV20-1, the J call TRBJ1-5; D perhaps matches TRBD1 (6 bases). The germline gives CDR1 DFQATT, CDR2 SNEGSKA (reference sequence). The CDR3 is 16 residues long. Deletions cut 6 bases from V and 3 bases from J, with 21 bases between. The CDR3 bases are TGCAGTGCCTCGCGTCCGGGGTGGGGGCACAATCAGCCCCAGCATTTT. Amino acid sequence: CSASRPGWGHNQPQHF.

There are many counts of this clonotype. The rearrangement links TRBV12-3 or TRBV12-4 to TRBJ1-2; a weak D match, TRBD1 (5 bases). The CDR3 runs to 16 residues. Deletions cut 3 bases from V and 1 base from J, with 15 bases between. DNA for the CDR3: TGTGCCAGCAGTTTTCAGGTGTTGACAGTTAACTATGGCTACACCTTC. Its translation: CASSFQVLTVNYGYTF.

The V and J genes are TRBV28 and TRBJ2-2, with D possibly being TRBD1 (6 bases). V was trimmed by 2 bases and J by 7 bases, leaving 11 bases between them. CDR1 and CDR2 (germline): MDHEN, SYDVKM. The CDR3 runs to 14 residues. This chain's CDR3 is CASSLTGYIGELFF. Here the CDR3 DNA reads TGTGCCAGCAGTTTAACAGGGTACATCGGGGAGCTGTTTTTT.

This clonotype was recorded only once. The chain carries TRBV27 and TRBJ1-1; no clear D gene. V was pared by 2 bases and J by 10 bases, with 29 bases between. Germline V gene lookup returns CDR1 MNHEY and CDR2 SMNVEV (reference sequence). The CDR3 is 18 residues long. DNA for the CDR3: TGTGCCAGCAGTTTAACGGTCCCGGCTGGCCCATCGTCAACGGGAGCTTTCTTT. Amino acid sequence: CASSLTVPAGPSSTGAFF.

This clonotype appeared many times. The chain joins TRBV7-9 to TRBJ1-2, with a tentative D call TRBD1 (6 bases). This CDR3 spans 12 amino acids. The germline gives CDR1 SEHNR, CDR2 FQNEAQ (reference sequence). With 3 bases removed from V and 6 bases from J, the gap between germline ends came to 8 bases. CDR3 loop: CASSFGQNGYTF. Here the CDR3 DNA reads TGTGCCAGCAGCTTTGGACAGAATGGCTACACCTTC.

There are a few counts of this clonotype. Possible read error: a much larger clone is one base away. This chain's CDR3 is CPSKGGTNSYEQYF. CDR3 bases: TGCCCCAGCAAGGGGGGGACCAACTCCTACGAGCAGTACTTC. This chain uses TRBV5-1 with TRBJ2-7; TRBD2 is a possible D gene (7 bases). The CDR3 has 14 residues. In germline, CDR1 is SGHRS, CDR2 YFSETQ.

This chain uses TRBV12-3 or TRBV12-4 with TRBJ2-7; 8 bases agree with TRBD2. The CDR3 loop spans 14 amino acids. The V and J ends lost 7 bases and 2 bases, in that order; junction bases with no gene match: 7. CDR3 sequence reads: CASNAGGETYEQYF. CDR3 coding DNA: TGTGCCAGCAACGCCGGGGGGGAGACCTACGAGCAGTACTTC.

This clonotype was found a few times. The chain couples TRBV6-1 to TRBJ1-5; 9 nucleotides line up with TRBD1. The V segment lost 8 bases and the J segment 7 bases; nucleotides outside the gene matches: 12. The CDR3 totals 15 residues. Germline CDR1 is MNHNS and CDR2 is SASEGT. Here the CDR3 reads CASGLRGTGPQPQHF. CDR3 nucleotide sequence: TGTGCCAGCGGCCTAAGAGGGACAGGGCCACAGCCCCAGCATTTT.

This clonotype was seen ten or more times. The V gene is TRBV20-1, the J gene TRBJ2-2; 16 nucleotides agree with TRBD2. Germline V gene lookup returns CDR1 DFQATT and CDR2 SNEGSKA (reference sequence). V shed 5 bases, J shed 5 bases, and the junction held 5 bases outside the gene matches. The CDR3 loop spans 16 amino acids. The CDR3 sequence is CSAGTSGRASTGELFF. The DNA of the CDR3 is TGCAGTGCTGGGACTAGCGGGAGGGCGAGTACCGGGGAGCTGTTTTTT.

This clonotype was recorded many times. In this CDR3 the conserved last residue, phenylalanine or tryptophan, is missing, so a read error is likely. The CDR3 loop is CASSHASNQPQHS. DNA of the CDR3: TGTGCCAGCAGCCATGCCAGCAATCAGCCCCAGCATTCT. The genes are TRBV5-6 and TRBJ1-5; D unclear. Trimming pared 4 bases from V and 1 base from J, leaving 6 bases between. CDR1 SGHDT and CDR2 YYEEEE come from the germline V gene. The CDR3 consists of 13 residues.

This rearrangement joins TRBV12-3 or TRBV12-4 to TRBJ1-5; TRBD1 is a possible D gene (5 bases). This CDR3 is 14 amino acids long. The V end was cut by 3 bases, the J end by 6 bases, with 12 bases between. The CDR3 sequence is CASSFFQGTQPQHF. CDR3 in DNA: TGTGCCAGCAGTTTCTTCCAGGGCACTCAGCCCCAGCATTTT.

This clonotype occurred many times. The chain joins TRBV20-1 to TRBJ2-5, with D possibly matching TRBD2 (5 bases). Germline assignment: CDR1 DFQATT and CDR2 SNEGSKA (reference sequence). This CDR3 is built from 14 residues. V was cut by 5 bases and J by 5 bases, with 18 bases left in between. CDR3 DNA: TGCAGTGCTTCGCCGGGCCCCGAGCGGGAGACCCAGTACTTC. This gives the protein CSASPGPERETQYF.

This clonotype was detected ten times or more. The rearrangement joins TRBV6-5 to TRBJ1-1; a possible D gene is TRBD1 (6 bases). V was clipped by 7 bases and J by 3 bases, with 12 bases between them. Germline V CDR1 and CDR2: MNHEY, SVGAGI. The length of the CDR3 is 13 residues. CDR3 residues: CASKQGLYTEAFF. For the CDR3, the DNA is TGTGCCAGCAAACAGGGTTTGTACACTGAAGCTTTCTTT.

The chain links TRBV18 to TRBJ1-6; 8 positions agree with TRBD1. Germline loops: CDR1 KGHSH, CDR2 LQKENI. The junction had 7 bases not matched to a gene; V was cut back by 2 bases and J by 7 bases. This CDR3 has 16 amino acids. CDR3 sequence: CASSPSAGGQNSPLHF. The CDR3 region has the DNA TGTGCCAGCTCACCATCGGCAGGGGGCCAGAATTCACCCCTCCACTTT.

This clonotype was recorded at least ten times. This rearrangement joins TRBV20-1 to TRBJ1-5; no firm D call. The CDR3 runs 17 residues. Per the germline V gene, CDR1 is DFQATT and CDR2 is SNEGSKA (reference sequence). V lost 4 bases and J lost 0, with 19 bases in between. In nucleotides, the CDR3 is TGCAGTGCTACTCCGAAAGACAAGCATTATAGCAATCAGCCCCAGCATTTT. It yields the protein CSATPKDKHYSNQPQHF.

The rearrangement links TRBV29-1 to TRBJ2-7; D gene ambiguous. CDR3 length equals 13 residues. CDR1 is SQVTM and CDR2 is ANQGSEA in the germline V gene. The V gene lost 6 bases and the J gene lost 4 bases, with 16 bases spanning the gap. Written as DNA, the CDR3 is TGCAGCGTCAGGCCGATCAGTGGATACGAGCAGTACTTC. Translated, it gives CSVRPISGYEQYF.

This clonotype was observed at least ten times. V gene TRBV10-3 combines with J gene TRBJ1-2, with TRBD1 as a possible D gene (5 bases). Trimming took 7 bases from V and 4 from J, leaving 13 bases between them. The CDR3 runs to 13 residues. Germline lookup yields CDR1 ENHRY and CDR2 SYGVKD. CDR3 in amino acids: CAITDRDGYGYTF. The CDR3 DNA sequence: TGTGCCATCACCGACCGGGACGGCTATGGCTACACCTTC.

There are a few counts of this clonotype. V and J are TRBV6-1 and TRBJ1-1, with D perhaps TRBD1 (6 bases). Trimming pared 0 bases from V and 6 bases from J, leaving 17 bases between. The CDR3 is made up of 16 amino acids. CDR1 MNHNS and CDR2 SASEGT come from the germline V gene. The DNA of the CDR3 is TGTGCCAGCAGTGAAGCTGTGGGGCAGGGGAGTTCTGAAGCTTTCTTT. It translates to CASSEAVGQGSSEAFF.

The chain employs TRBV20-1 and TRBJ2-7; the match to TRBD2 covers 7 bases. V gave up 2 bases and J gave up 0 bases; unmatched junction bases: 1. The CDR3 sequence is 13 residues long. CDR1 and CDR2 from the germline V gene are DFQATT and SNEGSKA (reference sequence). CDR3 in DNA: TGCAGTGCTAGACTAGCGGTCTCCTACGAGCAGTACTTC. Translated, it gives CSARLAVSYEQYF.

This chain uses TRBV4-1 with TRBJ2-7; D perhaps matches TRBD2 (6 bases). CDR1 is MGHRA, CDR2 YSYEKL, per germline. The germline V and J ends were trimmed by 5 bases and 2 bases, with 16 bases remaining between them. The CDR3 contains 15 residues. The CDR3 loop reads CASSSLGLSTYEQYF. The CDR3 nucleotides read TGCGCCAGCAGCTCACTGGGACTTTCAACCTACGAGCAGTACTTC.

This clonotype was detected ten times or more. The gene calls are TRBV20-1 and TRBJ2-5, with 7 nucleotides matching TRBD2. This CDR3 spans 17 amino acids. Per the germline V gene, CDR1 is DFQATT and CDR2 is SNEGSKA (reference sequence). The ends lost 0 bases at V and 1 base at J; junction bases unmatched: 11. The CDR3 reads CSARDPASGKIQETQYF. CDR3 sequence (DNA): TGCAGTGCTAGAGATCCGGCTAGCGGTAAAATCCAAGAGACCCAGTACTTC.

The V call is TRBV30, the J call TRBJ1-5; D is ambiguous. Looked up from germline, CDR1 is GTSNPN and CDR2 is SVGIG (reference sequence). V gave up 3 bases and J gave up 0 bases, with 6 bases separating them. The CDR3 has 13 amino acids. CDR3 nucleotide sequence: TGTGCCTGGAGCCCGAATAGCAATCAGCCCCAGCATTTT. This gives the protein CAWSPNSNQPQHF. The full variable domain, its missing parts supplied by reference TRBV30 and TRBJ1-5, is SQTIHQWPATLVQPVGSPLSLECTVEGTSNPNLYWYRQAAGRGLQLLFYSVGIGQISSEVPQNLSASRPQDRQFILSSKKLLLSDSGFYLCAWSPNSNQPQHFGDGTRLSIL.